The rows below give T cell receptor beta chains drawn from one sample of a study of blood T cell repertoires in COVID-19. TCRdb keeps only in-frame clones here, not all; method: immunoSEQ multiplex PCR. The data contain about 280,000 clones, nearly 90% of them singletons. Sequencing was carried out using peripheral blood. The receptors were gathered from a man between 18 and 35 years old with active or convalescent COVID-19. Both conserved end residues are part of each CDR3. The D gene is left open where the match is weak. Clone sizes are given selectively: once, few, many, or a class where the clone is expanded.

clone_size	v_call	d_call	j_call	cdr3_aa	cdr3_nt
.	TRBV12-3/TRBV12-4	.	TRBJ1-1	CASSLVAEAFF	TGTGCCAGCAGTTTAGTAGCTGAAGCTTTCTTT
.	TRBV1	.	TRBJ2-3	CTSSLSGGQQVTQYF	TGCACCAGCAGCCTTAGCGGGGGGCAGCAAGTTACGCAGTATTTT
.	TRBV4-1	TRBD1	TRBJ2-2	CASSPTGQKRGGELFF	TGCGCCAGCAGCCCCACGGGACAGAAAAGAGGCGGGGAGCTGTTTTTT
many	TRBV5-6	.	TRBJ2-7	CASSIYRELKSYEQYF	TGTGCCAGCAGCATCTACCGGGAACTAAAGTCCTACGAGCAGTACTTC
.	TRBV7-2	.	TRBJ1-6	CASNFPGHYNSPLHF	TGTGCCAGCAATTTTCCGGGACATTATAATTCACCCCTCCACTTT
.	TRBV6-5	TRBD2	TRBJ2-7	CASKIVQRGGYEQYF	TGTGCCAGCAAGATAGTCCAGCGGGGGGGATACGAGCAGTACTTC
.	TRBV3-1/TRBV3-2	TRBD2	TRBJ2-2	CASSLTSGNTGELFF	TGTGCCAGCAGCCTGACTAGCGGGAACACCGGGGAGCTGTTTTTT
.	TRBV7-6	TRBD1	TRBJ1-2	CASSLGTGSFGYTF	TGTGCCAGCAGCCTTGGGACAGGGAGTTTTGGCTACACCTTC
once	TRBV7-8	TRBD1	TRBJ2-7	CASSPLLVGGGYEQYF	TGTGCCAGCAGCCCGCTTTTGGTAGGGGGCGGGTACGAGCAGTACTTC
.	TRBV9	TRBD1	TRBJ2-6	CASSGYRGQGANVLTF	TGTGCCAGCAGCGGTTACAGGGGGCAAGGGGCCAACGTCCTGACTTTC
.	TRBV9	.	TRBJ1-5	CASSPDHIYRYSNQPQHF	TGTGCCAGCAGCCCCGATCATATTTACAGGTATAGCAATCAGCCCCAGCATTTT
once	TRBV5-1	TRBD2	TRBJ2-5	CATRNGAGGVETQYF	TGCGCCACCAGAAACGGAGCGGGGGGCGTTGAGACCCAGTACTTC
.	TRBV15	TRBD2	TRBJ2-3	CATSILAGDVGTDTQYF	TGTGCCACCAGCATACTAGCGGGAGATGTGGGAACAGATACGCAGTATTTT
.	TRBV19	TRBD1	TRBJ1-6	CASSPGQGYNSPLHF	TGTGCCAGTAGTCCAGGACAGGGGTATAATTCACCCCTCCACTTT
.	TRBV2	.	TRBJ1-6	CASSGLPNSPLHF	TGTGCCAGCAGCGGTCTGCCCAATTCACCCCTCCACTTT
.	TRBV29-1	TRBD1	TRBJ1-1	CSAGFGTGNTEAFF	TGCAGCGCTGGCTTTGGGACAGGGAACACTGAAGCTTTCTTT
.	TRBV2	.	TRBJ1-2	CASNPGGDYGYTF	TGTGCCAGCAACCCGGGGGGAGATTATGGCTACACCTTC
.	TRBV28	TRBD1	TRBJ1-5	CASRTGALSQPQHF	TGTGCCAGCCGGACAGGCGCTTTGAGCCAGCCCCAGCATTTT
.	TRBV6-5	.	TRBJ2-7	CASSYSLVAASYEQYF	TGTGCCAGCAGTTACTCGCTAGTGGCCGCCTCCTACGAGCAGTACTTC
.	TRBV7-3	TRBD2	TRBJ2-1	CASSSGGAYNEQFF	TGTGCCAGCTCCAGCGGGGGGGCCTACAATGAGCAGTTCTTC
.	TRBV14	.	TRBJ2-7	CASSQVTFYEQYF	TGTGCCAGCAGCCAAGTGACATTCTACGAGCAGTACTTC
.	TRBV6-2/TRBV6-3	TRBD1	TRBJ2-2	CASSFQGANTGELFF	TGTGCCAGCAGTTTTCAGGGGGCCAACACCGGGGAGCTGTTTTTT
once	TRBV10-3	.	TRBJ2-3	CAISSSRSTDTQYF	TGTGCCATCAGCTCTAGCCGAAGCACAGATACGCAGTATTTT
once	TRBV18	.	TRBJ2-4	CASSGQGAAKNIQYF	TGTGCCAGCTCAGGTCAAGGGGCAGCCAAAAACATTCAGTACTTC
once	TRBV7-2	.	TRBJ1-6	CATGRQGGNSPLHF	TGTGCCACCGGTCGGCAGGGTGGGAATTCACCCCTCCACTTT
.	TRBV5-1	.	TRBJ2-3	CASSGTNTDTQYF	TGCGCCAGCAGCGGAACTAACACAGATACGCAGTATTTT
.	TRBV27	TRBD2	TRBJ2-3	CASSLILAGGGTDTQYF	TGTGCCAGCAGTTTAATCCTAGCGGGGGGGGGCACAGATACGCAGTATTTT
.	TRBV28	.	TRBJ1-5	CASSLGDRNQPQHF	TGTGCCAGCAGTTTGGGCGACAGAAATCAGCCCCAGCATTTT
few	TRBV19	TRBD1	TRBJ2-5	CASSISGQGIETQYF	TGTGCCAGTAGTATATCGGGACAGGGGATAGAGACCCAGTACTTC
.	TRBV3-1/TRBV3-2	.	TRBJ2-7	CASSHSDSSYEQYF	TGTGCCAGCAGCCATTCCGACTCTTCATACGAGCAGTACTTC
once	TRBV6-6	TRBD1	TRBJ2-7	CASSSGTGLRYEQYF	TGTGCCAGCAGCTCCGGGACAGGGCTCCGGTACGAGCAGTACTTC
.	TRBV6-2/TRBV6-3	TRBD2	TRBJ2-3	CASSYGAGGTDTQYF	TGTGCCAGCAGTTATGGGGCGGGGGGCACAGATACGCAGTATTTT
.	TRBV3-1/TRBV3-2	.	TRBJ2-5	CASSPQSTAEGTQYF	TGTGCCAGCAGCCCTCAATCAACCGCGGAGGGGACCCAGTACTTC
.	TRBV24-1	TRBD1	TRBJ2-1	CATSDWTGGWNHSRTYQFF	TGTGCCACCAGTGATTGGACAGGGGGCTGGAACCACTCCAGAACGTATCAGTTCTTC
.	TRBV3-1/TRBV3-2	.	TRBJ1-1	CASSRGLLNTEAFF	TGTGCCAGCAGCCGAGGACTGTTGAACACTGAAGCTTTCTTT
.	TRBV24-1	.	TRBJ2-3	CATSDPGDGSQYF	TGTGCCACCAGTGACCCAGGTGACGGATCGCAGTATTTT
once	TRBV30	.	TRBJ1-6	CAWRPGPGGFLRSPLHF	TGTGCCTGGAGGCCTGGGCCAGGCGGGTTTTTGCGTTCACCCCTCCACTTT
.	TRBV6-2/TRBV6-3	.	TRBJ1-5	CASSSVQGPQHF	TGTGCCAGCAGTTCGGTACAGGGGCCCCAGCATTTT
once	TRBV7-6	.	TRBJ2-3	CASSLVGGGGTDTQYF	TGTGCCAGCAGCTTAGTAGGGGGGGGTGGCACAGATACGCAGTATTTT
.	TRBV14	TRBD2	TRBJ2-7	CASSQPGTTVQYF	TGTGCCAGCAGCCAACCGGGGACTACGGTGCAGTACTTC
.	TRBV4-2	TRBD2	TRBJ2-1	CASSHSGTSGVRNEQFF	TGTGCCAGCAGCCACTCCGGGACTAGCGGGGTTAGAAATGAGCAGTTCTTC
.	TRBV12-2	.	TRBJ1-1	CASRLARGWVNTEAFF	TGTGCAAGTCGCTTAGCCAGAGGGTGGGTGAACACTGAAGCTTTCTTT
.	TRBV2	TRBD1	TRBJ2-2	CASSRTGGRNTGELFF	TGTGCCAGCAGTCGGACAGGGGGTAGGAACACCGGGGAGCTGTTTTTT
.	TRBV4-1	.	TRBJ1-1	CASSQPGQNTEAFF	TGCGCCAGCAGCCAACCCGGACAGAACACTGAAGCTTTCTTT